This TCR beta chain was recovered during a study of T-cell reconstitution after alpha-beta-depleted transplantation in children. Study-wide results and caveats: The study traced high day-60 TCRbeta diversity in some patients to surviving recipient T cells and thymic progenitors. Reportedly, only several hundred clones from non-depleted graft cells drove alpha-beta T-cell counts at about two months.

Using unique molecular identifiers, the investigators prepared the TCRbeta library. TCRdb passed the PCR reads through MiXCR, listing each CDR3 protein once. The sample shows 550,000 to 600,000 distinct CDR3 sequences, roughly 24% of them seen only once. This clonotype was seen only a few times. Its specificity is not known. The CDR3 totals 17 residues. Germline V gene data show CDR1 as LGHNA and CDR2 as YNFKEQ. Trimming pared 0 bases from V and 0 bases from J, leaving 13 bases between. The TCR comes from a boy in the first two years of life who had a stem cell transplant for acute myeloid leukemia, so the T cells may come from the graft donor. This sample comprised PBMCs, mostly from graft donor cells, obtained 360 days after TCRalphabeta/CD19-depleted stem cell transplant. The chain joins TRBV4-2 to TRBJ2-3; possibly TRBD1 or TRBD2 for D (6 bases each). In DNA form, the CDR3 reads TGTGCCAGCAGCCAAGACGGAGGGGGGTATAGCACAGATACGCAGTATTTT. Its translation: CASSQDGGGYSTDTQYF.